This T cell receptor beta chain is drawn from a study of T cell responses to AZD1222 COVID-19 vaccine. Whole-study findings and limits: The donors showed a predominance of white British ancestry and of females, with possible underestimation of clonal diversity.

TCRdb's table, derived via immunoSEQ multiplex PCR, lists solely in-frame clones and lacks some. The data hold more than 70,000 clones, with roughly 85% observed a single time. This clone showed up just a few times. Its antigen is as yet unknown. There are 12 residues in the CDR3. Trimming pared 6 bases from V and 2 bases from J, leaving 11 bases between. CDR1 and CDR2 from the germline V gene are SQVTM and ANQGSEA. The source of this sequence is an adult who received the AZD1222 COVID-19 vaccine. This sequence joins TRBV29-1 and TRBJ2-7; D assignment may be TRBD1 or TRBD2 (5 bases each). The sample was peripheral blood, taken 28 days after the second AZD1222 dose. Here the CDR3 DNA reads TGCAGCGTCAGGGACGCAACCTACGAGCAGTACTTC. Its protein is CSVRDATYEQYF.